This TCR beta chain was profiled in a study of blood T cell repertoires in COVID-19. As for the study in general: There were acute and convalescent COVID-19 samples, and they came from the United States, Italy and Spain.

Trimming took 3 bases from V and 8 from J, leaving 10 bases between them. This CDR3 spans 12 amino acids. Germline values: CDR1 SNHLY, CDR2 FYNNEI. Produced via immunoSEQ multiplex PCR; TCRdb's table is partial and in-frame only. The repertoire holds 50,000 to 65,000 clones, with 80% to 90% as singletons. The receptor was derived from a man in his forties or fifties with acute or convalescent COVID-19. Sequenced: peripheral blood. V usage is TRBV2 and J usage is TRBJ1-2; D perhaps matches TRBD1 (5 bases). CDR3 DNA: TGTGCCAGCAGTGACAGGGCACGGGGCTACACCTTC. Its translation is CASSDRARGYTF.